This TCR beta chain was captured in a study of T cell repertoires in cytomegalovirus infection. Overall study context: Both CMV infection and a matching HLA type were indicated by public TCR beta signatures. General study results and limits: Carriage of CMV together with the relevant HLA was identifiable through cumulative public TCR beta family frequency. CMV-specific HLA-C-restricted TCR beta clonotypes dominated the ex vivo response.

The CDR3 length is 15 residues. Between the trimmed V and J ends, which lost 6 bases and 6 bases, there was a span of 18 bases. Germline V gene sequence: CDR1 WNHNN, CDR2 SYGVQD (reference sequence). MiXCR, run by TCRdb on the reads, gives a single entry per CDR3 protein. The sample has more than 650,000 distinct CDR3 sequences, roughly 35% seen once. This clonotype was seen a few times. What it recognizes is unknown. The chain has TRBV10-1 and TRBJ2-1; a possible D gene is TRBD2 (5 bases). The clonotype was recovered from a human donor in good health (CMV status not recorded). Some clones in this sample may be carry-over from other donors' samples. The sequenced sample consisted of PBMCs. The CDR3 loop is CASRADGGLGNEQFF. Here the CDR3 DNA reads TGCGCCAGCAGAGCGGACGGAGGCTTGGGCAATGAGCAGTTCTTC.